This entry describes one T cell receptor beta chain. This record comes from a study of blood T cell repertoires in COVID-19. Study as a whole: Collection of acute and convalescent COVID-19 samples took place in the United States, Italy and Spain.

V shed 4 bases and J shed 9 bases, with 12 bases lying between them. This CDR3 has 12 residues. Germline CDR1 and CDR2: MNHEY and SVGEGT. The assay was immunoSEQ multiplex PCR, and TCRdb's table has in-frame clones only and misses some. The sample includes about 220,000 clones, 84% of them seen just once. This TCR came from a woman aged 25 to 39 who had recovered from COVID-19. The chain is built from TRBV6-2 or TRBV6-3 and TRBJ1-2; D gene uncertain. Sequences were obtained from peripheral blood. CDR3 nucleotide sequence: TGTGCCAGCAGTTCGACGGACTGGAGCTACACCTTC. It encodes CASSSTDWSYTF.